This entry is about one TCR beta chain. Antigen specificity is unknown. Time point meaning: week 35, safety follow-up. Topical imiquimod accompanied each vaccine dose, which consisted of 300 ug of mutant IDH1 20-mer peptide. The donors had new WHO grade 3 or 4 astrocytomas; these were IDH1-mutant and ATRX-lost. The sample comes from a study of a mutant IDH1 vaccine in newly diagnosed glioma. Turning to the study itself: Vaccines began 4-6 weeks after radiotherapy alone, or with temozolomide cycles. A roughly 62% male, approximately 40% female split and a mean age of about 40 years characterized treated patients.

V lost 3 bases to trimming and J lost 1 base, with 10 bases between them. The CDR3 is 15 residues long. Germline V CDR1 and CDR2: SGHTA, FQGNSA. TCRdb's table, derived via immunoSEQ multiplex PCR, lists solely in-frame clones and lacks some. The sample carries under 60,000 clones, around 78% recorded once. Sample: PBMCs, taken from a glioma patient whose treatment included an IDH1 peptide vaccine. This receptor was taken from a man aged 40-55 years with glioma. The genes are TRBV7-2 and TRBJ1-5; D is uncertain. The CDR3 DNA reads TGTGCCAGCAGCTTCGGTTTCGGGAGCAATCAGCCCCAGCATTTT. Translated, it gives CASSFGFGSNQPQHF.